These 27 T cell receptor beta chains were sequenced from one sample in a study of neoadjuvant anti-PD-1 for oral cavity cancer. Here immunoSEQ multiplex PCR was the method, and the copy in TCRdb shows in-frame clones only, minus some. This sample yields tens of thousands of clones, of which about 76% are seen a single time; approximately 5% belongs to the top ten. Time point defined: after neoadjuvant nivolumab, at surgical resection. Sequencing used PBMCs, obtained after nivolumab (anti-PD-1) treatment. The receptors originated from a person aged 35 to 85 with oral cavity squamous cell carcinoma.

This clone has more than one count but fewer than ten. The rearrangement links TRBV5-6 to TRBJ1-2; D is ambiguous. The CDR3 is 13 amino acids. The ends were cut back, 0 bases at V and 0 bases at J, with 3 bases in the middle. Germline V gives CDR1 SGHDT, CDR2 YYEEEE. CDR3 region: CASSLGPNYGYTF. In DNA, the CDR3 is TGTGCCAGCAGCTTGGGACCTAACTATGGCTACACCTTC. Full variable domain (outside the CDR3, taken from reference TRBV5-6 and TRBJ1-2): DAGVTQSPTHLIKTRGQQVTLRCSPKSGHDTVSWYQQALGQGPQFIFQYYEEEERQRGNFPDRFSGHQFPNYSSELNVNALLLGDSALYLCASSLGPNYGYTFGSGTRLTVV.

V gene TRBV11-3 combines with J gene TRBJ2-1; TRBD2 matches 14 bases. In germline, CDR1 is SGHNT, CDR2 YENEEA. V shed 4 bases, J shed 10 bases, and the junction held 6 bases outside the gene matches. This CDR3 comprises 15 residues. The CDR3 bases are TGTGCCAGCAGCTGGGGACTAGCGGGAGAGGAAGAGCAGTTCTTC. This translates into CASSWGLAGEEEQFF. Full variable domain (rest looked up from reference TRBV11-3 and TRBJ2-1): EAGVVQSPRYKIIEKKQPVAFWCNPISGHNTLYWYLQNLGQGPELLIRYENEEAVDDSQLPKDRFSAERLKGVDSTLKIQPAELGDSAVYLCASSWGLAGEEEQFFGPGTRLTVL.

As to this clone: One end of the junction does not line up with germline, which may come from a read error. The J gene is TRBJ2-6, the V gene TRBV7-6; D uncertain. The germline V gene encodes CDR1 SGHVS and CDR2 FNYEAQ. The CDR3 consists of 15 residues. The CDR3 DNA is TGTGCCAGCAGTTTAGAAGGGTCCGGGGCCAACGTCCTGACTTTC. Amino acid sequence: CASSLEGSGANVLTF.

The chain combines TRBV5-1 with TRBJ1-1, with TRBD1 matching over 8 bases. V was pared by 0 bases and J by 6 bases, with 7 bases of the junction left unmatched. The germline CDR1 and CDR2 sequences are SGHRS and YFSETQ. There are 15 residues in the CDR3. The CDR3 reads CASSLVGQGFAEAFF. CDR3 nucleotides: TGCGCCAGCAGCTTGGTCGGACAGGGTTTCGCTGAAGCTTTCTTT.

The rearrangement links TRBV15 to TRBJ1-5; D perhaps matches TRBD1 (6 bases). This CDR3 contains 17 residues. CDR1 is LNHNV and CDR2 is YYDKDF in the germline V gene (reference sequence). Trimming cost V 0 bases and J 3 bases, with 15 bases left between them. The CDR3 protein is CATSRDSGTTINQPQHF. CDR3 bases: TGTGCCACCAGCAGAGATAGTGGGACAACCATCAATCAGCCCCAGCATTTT.

The chain has TRBV16 and TRBJ1-1; 8 nucleotides line up with TRBD1. With V trimmed by 2 bases and J by 3 bases, 8 bases remained unmatched. This CDR3 has 16 residues. Germline lookup yields CDR1 KGHSY and CDR2 FQNENV. CDR3 region: CASSQPQGASDTEAFF. CDR3 nucleotide sequence: TGTGCCAGCAGCCAACCCCAGGGGGCGAGCGACACTGAAGCTTTCTTT.

The chain combines TRBV10-2 with TRBJ2-3; 7 bases line up with TRBD2. V lost 7 bases to trimming and J lost 3 bases; unmatched junction nucleotides: 4. The CDR3 consists of 13 residues. Per germline, CDR1 WSHSY and CDR2 SAAADI. In DNA, the CDR3 is TGCGCCAGCATGGGCGGGAGTACAGATACGCAGTATTTT. Amino acid sequence: CASMGGSTDTQYF.

This clone showed up just a few times. V is TRBV18 and J is TRBJ1-2; D perhaps matches TRBD1 (5 bases). The V and J ends lost 3 bases and 3 bases respectively, with 14 bases between them. Germline V lookup: CDR1 KGHSH, CDR2 LQKENI. CDR3 size: 15 residues. The CDR3: CASSPTARGYYGYTF. The CDR3 DNA reads TGTGCCAGCTCACCCACAGCGAGGGGATACTATGGCTACACCTTC.

V usage is TRBV10-2 and J usage is TRBJ2-7; D uncertain. The CDR3 consists of 13 residues. V was shortened by 10 bases and J by 0 bases, with 13 bases between the two germline ends. Germline V gene lookup returns CDR1 WSHSY and CDR2 SAAADI. DNA for the CDR3: TGCGCCACCCTCCACGATTACTCCTACGAGCAGTACTTC. Protein product: CATLHDYSYEQYF.

The V and J genes are TRBV11-2 and TRBJ1-2; perhaps TRBD1 as D (6 bases). The germline V and J ends were trimmed by 5 bases and 1 base, with 8 bases remaining between them. The CDR3 is 13 residues long. Germline V gives CDR1 SGHAT, CDR2 FQNNGV. The CDR3 DNA sequence: TGTGCCAGCAGCATGGACAGTAACTATGGCTACACCTTC. Protein product: CASSMDSNYGYTF.

In this sample, this clone turned up a few times. V gene TRBV7-9 combines with J gene TRBJ1-5, with D tentatively TRBD1 (5 bases). The CDR3 consists of 14 residues. In germline, CDR1 is SEHNR, CDR2 FQNEAQ (reference sequence). Trimming pared 7 bases from V and 2 bases from J, leaving 12 bases between. The CDR3 region is CASTWAGRNQPQHF. CDR3 in DNA: TGTGCCAGCACCTGGGCAGGGCGCAATCAGCCCCAGCATTTT.

This clone showed up just a few times. The J gene is TRBJ2-7, the V gene TRBV11-2; D might be TRBD2 (6 bases). Germline-derived CDR1 and CDR2 are SGHAT and FQNNGV. The CDR3 extends over 14 amino acids. V lost 1 base to trimming and J lost 2 bases, with 9 bases between them. The CDR3 protein is CASSLGTTTYEQYF. The CDR3 DNA reads TGTGCCAGCAGCTTAGGGACTACAACCTACGAGCAGTACTTC. Complete variable domain (other parts from reference TRBV11-2 and TRBJ2-7): EAGVAQSPRYKIIEKRQSVAFWCNPISGHATLYWYQQILGQGPKLLIQFQNNGVVDDSQLPKDRFSAERLKGVDSTLKIQPAKLEDSAVYLCASSLGTTTYEQYFGPGTRLTVT.

The V and J genes are TRBV11-2 and TRBJ2-5, with 7 bases lining up with TRBD1. With 1 base clipped from V and 4 bases from J, the junction kept 3 bases outside the gene matches. The CDR3 consists of 14 residues. The germline CDR1 and CDR2 sequences are SGHAT and FQNNGV. This CDR3 reads CASSLARQGETQYF. The CDR3 coding sequence is TGTGCCAGCAGCTTAGCAAGACAGGGAGAGACCCAGTACTTC.

V is TRBV29-1 and J is TRBJ1-4; D may be TRBD1 (6 bases). CDR1 and CDR2 from the germline V gene are SQVTM and ANQGSEA. There are 15 residues in the CDR3. Trimming shortened V by 4 bases and J by 2 bases, and 14 bases separated the two germline ends. CDR3 protein: CSVGRTGRTNEKLFF. CDR3 bases: TGCAGCGTTGGGAGAACAGGGAGGACTAATGAAAAACTGTTTTTT. The full variable domain, rest sourced from reference TRBV29-1 and TRBJ1-4, is SAVISQKPSRDICQRGTSLTIQCQVDSQVTMMFWYRQQPGQSLTLIATANQGSEATYESGFVIDKFPISRPNLTFSTLTVSNMSPEDSSIYLCSVGRTGRTNEKLFFGSGTQLSVL.

The gene calls are TRBV28 and TRBJ2-3; 7 nucleotides align to TRBD2. Germline V gene sequence: CDR1 MDHEN, CDR2 SYDVKM. CDR3 length: 14 amino acids. V was pared by 6 bases and J by 1 base, with 4 bases of the junction left unmatched. In nucleotides, the CDR3 is TGTGCCAGCAGCCAACTAGCGCGCACAGATACGCAGTATTTT. Its protein product is CASSQLARTDTQYF.

The chain recombines TRBV10-1 with TRBJ1-6; no clear D gene. The CDR3 spans 13 residues. Trimming pared 2 bases from V and 11 bases from J, leaving 10 bases between. Germline values: CDR1 WNHNN, CDR2 SYGVQD (reference sequence). The CDR3 is CASSENGLTPLHF. The CDR3 region has the DNA TGCGCCAGCAGTGAGAACGGCCTGACACCCCTCCACTTT.

Only one count was recorded for this clone. V gene TRBV19 combines with J gene TRBJ2-2; TRBD1 matches at 10 bases. The germline V gene encodes CDR1 LNHDA and CDR2 SQIVND (reference sequence). This CDR3 contains 14 residues. V dropped 5 bases and J dropped 5; count of bases not matched to a gene: 2. CDR3 coding DNA: TGTGCCAGTAGTGCGGGACAGGGGACCGGGGAGCTGTTTTTT. Encoded protein: CASSAGQGTGELFF.

The V gene is TRBV28, the J gene TRBJ1-2; D may be TRBD1 (6 bases). The CDR3 is made up of 14 amino acids. The ends were cut back, 3 bases at V and 4 bases at J, with 12 bases in the middle. Germline values: CDR1 MDHEN, CDR2 SYDVKM. The CDR3 sequence: CASSFERGPYGYTF. CDR3 sequence (DNA): TGTGCCAGCAGTTTCGAACGGGGGCCCTATGGCTACACCTTC.

This chain links TRBV11-3 with TRBJ2-3; 9 nucleotides agree with TRBD1. The CDR3 has 15 amino acids. Per germline, CDR1 SGHNT and CDR2 YENEEA. V lost 4 bases, J lost 3 bases, and 5 bases stayed unmatched. This CDR3 reads CASSSGTGFTDTQYF. For the CDR3, the DNA is TGTGCCAGCAGCTCCGGGACAGGGTTTACAGATACGCAGTATTTT. The full variable domain, with the rest looked up from reference TRBV11-3 and TRBJ2-3, is EAGVVQSPRYKIIEKKQPVAFWCNPISGHNTLYWYLQNLGQGPELLIRYENEEAVDDSQLPKDRFSAERLKGVDSTLKIQPAELGDSAVYLCASSSGTGFTDTQYFGPGTRLTVL.

In its sample, this clone was seen a few times. The chain carries TRBV7-9 and TRBJ2-5, with D tentatively TRBD2 (5 bases). CDR1 and CDR2 from the germline V gene are SEHNR and FQNEAQ (reference sequence). The CDR3 spans 15 residues. The V end lost 5 bases, the J end lost 7 bases, and 20 bases lay between the germline ends. As DNA, the CDR3 is TGTGCCAGCAGCCCCCTTACTATCTCTCGGGGGACCCAGTACTTC. Protein: CASSPLTISRGTQYF.

V gene TRBV6-1 combines with J gene TRBJ1-2, with a possible D match to TRBD1 (6 bases). Germline V lookup: CDR1 MNHNS, CDR2 SASEGT. Trimming cost V 2 bases and J 1 base, with 11 bases left between them. The CDR3 consists of 15 residues. CDR3 residues: CASSEYRTVNYGYTF. The CDR3 DNA reads TGTGCCAGCAGTGAATATCGGACAGTTAACTATGGCTACACCTTC.

The J gene is TRBJ2-1, the V gene TRBV7-3; 11 nucleotides line up with TRBD2. The CDR3 totals 14 residues. The germline CDR1 and CDR2 sequences are SGHTA and FQGTGA. V shed 5 bases and J 8 bases; nucleotides not matched to a gene: 5. CDR3 amino acids: CASSPGTSGYEQFF. In DNA form, the CDR3 reads TGTGCCAGCAGCCCCGGGACTAGCGGCTATGAGCAGTTCTTC.

J is TRBJ1-4 and V is TRBV19; no definite D call. V gave up 3 bases and J gave up 7 bases, with 18 bases separating them. Germline-derived CDR1 and CDR2 are LNHDA and SQIVND (reference sequence). This CDR3 region has 16 residues. In nucleotides, the CDR3 is TGTGCCAGTAGTATCCCTGACCCACGAGGTAGTGAAAAACTGTTTTTT. It specifies CASSIPDPRGSEKLFF.

The CDR3 reads CASSLRGAFGTDTQYF. CDR3 DNA: TGTGCCAGCAGCTTAAGAGGGGCCTTTGGCACAGATACGCAGTATTTT. The chain combines TRBV11-2 with TRBJ2-3; TRBD1 or TRBD2 may be the D gene (5 bases each). Trimming shortened V by 2 bases and J by 1 base, and 13 bases separated the two germline ends. The CDR3 runs 16 residues. Germline V gene data show CDR1 as SGHAT and CDR2 as FQNNGV.

The chain uses TRBV29-1 and TRBJ2-1, with 10 nucleotides matching TRBD2. Losses at the gene ends were 6 bases for V and 2 bases for J; bases not matched to a gene: 4. The CDR3 sequence is 14 residues long. The germline V gene has CDR1 SQVTM and CDR2 ANQGSEA. The CDR3 region is CSVFLAGAYNEQFF. In DNA, the CDR3 is TGCAGCGTATTCCTAGCGGGAGCCTACAATGAGCAGTTCTTC.

This chain uses TRBV6-4 with TRBJ1-2; possibly TRBD1 for D (5 bases). V shed 6 bases and J shed 8 bases, with 13 bases lying between them. The germline gives CDR1 MRHNA, CDR2 SNTAGT. This CDR3 spans 12 amino acids. This chain's CDR3 is CASRPGLSGYTF. CDR3 sequence (DNA): TGTGCCAGCAGACCAGGGCTTAGCGGCTACACCTTC.

This rearrangement joins TRBV7-2 to TRBJ2-1, with a weak D call TRBD2 (6 bases). Looked up from germline, CDR1 is SGHTA and CDR2 is FQGNSA. The CDR3 consists of 16 residues. V was trimmed by 1 base and J by 7 bases, leaving 17 bases between them. DNA of the CDR3: TGTGCCAGCAGCTTAGGCCTAGCGAGGGTGGGTAATGAGCAGTTCTTC. Its translation is CASSLGLARVGNEQFF.